This TCR beta chain was identified in a study of type 1 regulatory T cells. Study information: T-allo10 is an in vitro-generated, Tr1-enriched CD4 T cell product specific for alloantigen. Findings of the study overall: Compared with non-type 1 regulatory T cells, type 1 regulatory T cells showed a more restricted TCR repertoire.

This clonotype has more than one count but fewer than ten. Its antigen is still unknown. The CDR3 consists of 16 residues. Germline CDR1 reads SGHRS; CDR2 reads YFSETQ. V trimming: 4 bases; J trimming: 4 bases; junction bases outside the gene matches: 7. TCRdb reprocessed the reads via MiXCR and lists one record per CDR3 protein. The profile shows tens of thousands of distinct CDR3 sequences, around 21% of them singletons. This sequence was found in a human donor in good health. Sequencing was performed on cultured type 1 regulatory T (Tr1) cells, either the whole culture or a sorted fraction (not recorded which). The V and J genes are TRBV5-1 and TRBJ2-2, with 10 bases aligning to TRBD1. The CDR3 sequence is CASSATWTGGTGELFF. In DNA, the CDR3 is TGCGCCAGCAGCGCGACCTGGACAGGGGGCACCGGGGAGCTGTTTTTT.